This T cell receptor beta chain stems from a study of blood T cell repertoires in COVID-19. Here immunoSEQ multiplex PCR was the method, and the copy in TCRdb shows in-frame clones only, minus some. This repertoire shows about 26,000 clones, about 90% found once; its top ten account for 2.5% to 3%. Sequencing used peripheral blood. The source is a human donor in a cohort sampled during active COVID-19.

CDR3 amino acids: CASSGRDRGYEQYV. CDR3 DNA sequence: TGTGCCAGCAGCGGCCGGGACAGGGGTTACGAGCAGTACGTC. The chain recombines TRBV5-6 with TRBJ2-7; 10 bases line up with TRBD1. This CDR3 has 14 residues. Trimming cost V 4 bases and J 4 bases; bases outside gene matches: 5. Germline CDR1 and CDR2: SGHDT and YYEEEE.